The 27 T cell receptor beta chains in this list originate from one sample, sequenced in a study of PD-1 blockade in classical Hodgkin lymphoma. Sequencing was performed with immunoSEQ multiplex PCR; in TCRdb, only in-frame clones are kept and a portion is missing. The sample holds about 110,000 clones, roughly 89% seen once. Specified time point: cycle 4 day 1 (C4D1), after around six weeks of nivolumab. All the patients suffered relapse after autologous stem cell transplantation, and brentuximab vedotin exposure differed. Material: peripheral blood mononuclear cells (PBMCs), obtained before the fourth cycle of nivolumab. Receptors were obtained from a human donor with classical Hodgkin lymphoma.

The chain couples TRBV2 to TRBJ1-1, with 8 bases that match TRBD1. Germline loops: CDR1 SNHLY, CDR2 FYNNEI. CDR3 size: 14 residues. With 4 bases clipped from V and 3 bases from J, the junction kept 4 bases outside the gene matches. CDR3 in amino acids: CASSGTGMYTEAFF. The CDR3 coding sequence is TGTGCCAGCAGTGGGACAGGGATGTACACTGAAGCTTTCTTT.

The chain links TRBV18 to TRBJ2-1; 8 nucleotides agree with TRBD1. The CDR3 has 15 amino acids. Unmatched junction bases numbered 5, after V lost 3 bases and J lost 4 bases. The V gene's germline CDR1 is KGHSH and CDR2 LQKENI. The CDR3 here is CASSPSGGAYNEQFF. DNA of the CDR3: TGTGCCAGCTCACCCTCAGGGGGCGCTTACAATGAGCAGTTCTTC.

The chain has TRBV28 and TRBJ1-5; D is unclear. Deletions cut 2 bases from V and 0 bases from J, with 20 bases between. Germline CDR1 and CDR2: MDHEN and SYDVKM. CDR3 length: 19 amino acids. The CDR3 here is CASSLRASPWPYSNQPQHF. CDR3 bases: TGTGCCAGCAGTTTAAGGGCCAGCCCTTGGCCTTATAGCAATCAGCCCCAGCATTTT.

The rearrangement links TRBV29-1 to TRBJ2-2, with D uncertain. Trimming took off 3 bases at V and 1 base at J, with 6 bases between the two ends. Germline CDR1 reads SQVTM; CDR2 reads ANQGSEA. This CDR3 has 13 amino acids. CDR3 protein: CSVDLLNTGELFF. The CDR3 DNA reads as TGCAGCGTTGACTTACTGAACACCGGGGAGCTGTTTTTT.

The chain is built from TRBV7-9 and TRBJ1-2; tentative D call: TRBD1 (6 bases). Germline V gene data show CDR1 as SEHNR and CDR2 as FQNEAQ (reference sequence). The CDR3 consists of 14 residues. V lost 6 bases and J 6 bases, leaving 17 bases between the germline ends. CDR3 sequence (DNA): TGTGCCAGCAGTTCGGGGTCAGGGGAAAATGGCTACACCTTC. Its translation: CASSSGSGENGYTF.

The chain has TRBV2 and TRBJ2-7, with D perhaps TRBD2 (6 bases). This CDR3 comprises 15 residues. V lost 3 bases and J lost 3, with 15 bases in between. Germline CDR1 and CDR2: SNHLY and FYNNEI. This CDR3 is CASSEPRDGIYEQYF. The CDR3 DNA reads TGTGCCAGCAGTGAGCCGCGGGACGGAATCTACGAGCAGTACTTC.

The V gene is TRBV30, the J gene TRBJ1-2; 7 nucleotides match TRBD1. The J segment lost 8 bases and the V segment lost 5 bases, leaving 11 bases of the junction unmatched. Looked up from germline, CDR1 is GTSNPN and CDR2 is SVGIG (reference sequence). The CDR3 runs 13 residues. The CDR3 DNA reads TGTGCCTGGTCCCAGGGGGTATCGTTAGGCTACACCTTC. Its translation: CAWSQGVSLGYTF.

The chain recombines TRBV5-1 with TRBJ1-5, with a weak D call TRBD1 (6 bases). Between the trimmed V and J ends, which lost 5 bases and 3 bases, there was a span of 12 bases. This CDR3 has 14 residues. Germline V gene data show CDR1 as SGHRS and CDR2 as YFSETQ. CDR3: CASSFGQPNQPQHF. The DNA of the CDR3 is TGCGCCAGCAGTTTTGGACAGCCCAATCAGCCCCAGCATTTT. Based on the CDR3 plus reference TRBV5-1 and TRBJ1-5, the full variable domain is KAGVTQTPRYLIKTRGQQVTLSCSPISGHRSVSWYQQTPGQGLQFLFEYFSETQRNKGNFPGRFSGRQFSNSRSEMNVSTLELGDSALYLCASSFGQPNQPQHFGDGTRLSIL.

The genes are TRBV19 and TRBJ2-4; weak D call: TRBD2 (6 bases). CDR1 is LNHDA, CDR2 SQIVND, per germline (reference sequence). The V end was cut by 5 bases, the J end by 9 bases, with 23 bases between. This CDR3 region has 16 residues. This CDR3 is CASSGGGTLSWGIQYF. CDR3 DNA: TGTGCCAGTAGTGGCGGAGGGACTTTGAGCTGGGGCATTCAGTACTTC.

To note about this clone: The junction does not match germline at one end; this may be a read error. The J gene is TRBJ2-5, the V gene TRBV7-7; 8 bases agree with TRBD2. The germline CDR1 and CDR2 sequences are SSHAT and FNYEAQ (reference sequence). This CDR3 has 15 amino acids. The CDR3 DNA is TGTGCTAGCAGCGTTATAGCGGGAATGGGAGAGACCCAGTACTTC. It codes for CASSVIAGMGETQYF. The whole variable domain, filled in from reference TRBV7-7 and TRBJ2-5, reads GAGVSQSPRYKVTKRGQDVTLRCDPISSHATLYWYQQALGQGPEFLTYFNYEAQPDKSGLPSDRFSAERPEGSISTLTIQRTEQRDSAMYRCASSVIAGMGETQYFGPGTRLLVL.

The chain uses TRBV4-2 and TRBJ2-7; 8 nucleotides match TRBD2. The junction had 3 bases not matched to a gene; V was cut back by 0 bases and J by 2 bases. Germline-derived CDR1 and CDR2 are LGHNA and YNFKEQ. This CDR3 has 15 residues. This chain's CDR3 is CASSQDMGLAYEQYF. CDR3 in DNA: TGTGCCAGCAGCCAAGATATGGGACTAGCCTACGAGCAGTACTTC.

This chain connects TRBV10-2 to TRBJ2-7, with 10 bases matching TRBD2. Per the germline V gene, CDR1 is WSHSY and CDR2 is SAAADI. J was trimmed by 4 bases and V by 1 base; bases with no gene match: 13. The CDR3 spans 18 residues. The chain's CDR3 is CASSEWASGSFSRYEQYF. CDR3 DNA: TGCGCCAGCAGTGAGTGGGCTAGCGGGAGTTTCAGTAGGTACGAGCAGTACTTC.

The V and J genes are TRBV27 and TRBJ2-3; either TRBD1 or TRBD2 may supply D (5 bases each). Per the germline V gene, CDR1 is MNHEY and CDR2 is SMNVEV (reference sequence). This CDR3 contains 16 residues. Trimming left V 6 bases short and J 0 bases short, with 16 bases between. The CDR3 is CASSRDLPFSTDTQYF. The CDR3 DNA reads as TGTGCCAGCAGCCGGGACCTCCCTTTTAGCACAGATACGCAGTATTTT.

This chain connects TRBV5-1 to TRBJ2-7, with 10 bases lining up with TRBD1. V lost 3 bases, J lost 4 bases, and 4 bases stayed unmatched. Looked up from germline, CDR1 is SGHRS and CDR2 is YFSETQ. The CDR3 consists of 14 residues. DNA of the CDR3: TGCGCCAGCAGCTGGGACAGGGGAGGGTACGAGCAGTACTTC. Amino acid sequence: CASSWDRGGYEQYF.

The chain uses TRBV27 and TRBJ1-4; perhaps TRBD1 as D (6 bases). The V end lost 6 bases, the J end lost 0 bases, and 23 bases lay between the germline ends. The CDR3 is 19 residues long. Germline CDR1 MNHEY, CDR2 SMNVEV (reference sequence). CDR3 region: CASRSYTGPRLATNEKLFF. The CDR3 coding sequence is TGTGCCAGCAGGAGCTATACAGGGCCACGCCTTGCAACTAATGAAAAACTGTTTTTT.

This clone was counted a few times. This chain links TRBV7-9 with TRBJ1-2; D gene uncertain. V lost 5 bases to trimming and J lost 0 bases, with 10 bases between them. Germline V gives CDR1 SEHNR, CDR2 FQNEAQ (reference sequence). The CDR3 contains 14 residues. The CDR3 here is CASSRTGANYGYTF. CDR3 DNA: TGTGCCAGCAGCCGGACCGGAGCTAACTATGGCTACACCTTC.

The chain employs TRBV30 and TRBJ2-2; D is unresolved. With 0 bases removed from V and 1 base from J, the gap between germline ends came to 3 bases. Germline CDR1 and CDR2: GTSNPN and SVGIG (reference sequence). CDR3 size: 13 residues. CDR3 sequence: CAWSVQNTGELFF. The CDR3 DNA reads TGTGCCTGGAGTGTACAGAACACCGGGGAGCTGTTTTTT.

The chain combines TRBV6-1 with TRBJ1-2; maybe TRBD1 (6 bases). This CDR3 has 13 residues. The germline V gene has CDR1 MNHNS and CDR2 SASEGT. The germline V and J ends were trimmed by 3 bases and 3 bases, with 8 bases remaining between them. CDR3 loop: CASSETGDYGYTF. The CDR3 region has the DNA TGTGCCAGCAGTGAGACAGGCGACTATGGCTACACCTTC.

J is TRBJ2-2 and V is TRBV7-9, with D maybe TRBD1 (6 bases). The CDR3 has 14 residues. Trimming left V 3 bases short and J 7 bases short, with 12 bases between. CDR1 and CDR2 (germline): SEHNR, FQNEAQ (reference sequence). The CDR3 DNA follows: TGTGCCAGCAGCTTTTCAGGGGAGAGCGGGGAGCTGTTTTTT. Translated, it gives CASSFSGESGELFF.

This chain connects TRBV9 to TRBJ1-5; no clear D. CDR1 and CDR2 (germline): SGDLS, YYNGEE. This CDR3 has 13 residues. V was pared by 0 bases and J by 6 bases, with 7 bases between. The CDR3 here is CASSVGRGQPQHF. CDR3 nucleotide sequence: TGTGCCAGCAGCGTAGGTCGGGGTCAGCCCCAGCATTTT.

The rearrangement links TRBV7-9 to TRBJ2-3, with D possibly TRBD2 on 7 matching bases. CDR3 length: 14 residues. V dropped 5 bases and J dropped 6 bases, with 15 bases sitting between them. Germline loops: CDR1 SEHNR, CDR2 FQNEAQ (reference sequence). DNA for the CDR3: TGTGCCAGCAGCCACGGGGGGCCGGGTGATACGCAGTATTTT. It codes for CASSHGGPGDTQYF.

This clone has a handful of counts. The chain employs TRBV6-5 and TRBJ2-7; TRBD2 is a possible D gene (6 bases). Germline assignment: CDR1 MNHEY and CDR2 SVGAGI. V lost 2 bases and J lost 2, with 10 bases in between. This CDR3 has 14 residues. The CDR3 nucleotides are TGTGCCAGCAGTTACGGGCGGGATGCCTACGAGCAGTACTTC. Its translation is CASSYGRDAYEQYF.

This clone was seen only a few times. The rearrangement links TRBV7-9 to TRBJ2-2; D not certain. From germline, CDR1 is SEHNR and CDR2 FQNEAQ (reference sequence). V shed 2 bases and J shed 0 bases, with 4 bases lying between them. The CDR3 is 14 amino acids. CDR3 DNA sequence: TGTGCCAGCAGCTTAAAACCGAACACCGGGGAGCTGTTTTTT. Residues: CASSLKPNTGELFF.

The V gene is TRBV28, the J gene TRBJ1-2; no clear D gene. Trimming took 0 bases from V and 11 from J, leaving 10 bases between them. The CDR3 is made up of 12 amino acids. Germline CDR1 reads MDHEN; CDR2 reads SYDVKM. The CDR3 region is CASSLWTPGYTF. The CDR3 DNA follows: TGTGCCAGCAGTTTATGGACCCCGGGGTACACCTTC.

This clone was seen more than once but under ten times. The CDR3 coding sequence is TGTGCCAGCCGGGACCGAAACACAGATACGCAGTATTTT. Translated, it gives CASRDRNTDTQYF. This chain uses TRBV6-5 with TRBJ2-3; D tentatively reads TRBD1 or TRBD2 (5 bases each). V lost 8 bases to trimming and J lost 2 bases, with 11 bases between them. CDR1 is MNHEY and CDR2 is SVGAGI in the germline V gene. The CDR3 is 13 residues long.

The chain joins TRBV15 to TRBJ2-5; tentatively, D is TRBD2 (6 bases). CDR3 size: 15 residues. Germline V gives CDR1 LNHNV, CDR2 YYDKDF (reference sequence). Trimming pared 0 bases from V and 2 bases from J, leaving 10 bases between. The CDR3 DNA follows: TGTGCCACCAGCAGAGATTCCGGGGGACAAGAGACCCAGTACTTC. This gives the protein CATSRDSGGQETQYF.

The chain has TRBV6-1 and TRBJ1-1; D uncertain. Trimming cost V 0 bases and J 3 bases, with 11 bases left between them. From germline, CDR1 is MNHNS and CDR2 SASEGT. This CDR3 spans 15 amino acids. The CDR3 region is CASSEAQGLDTEAFF. In DNA form, the CDR3 reads TGTGCCAGCAGTGAAGCGCAAGGGTTGGACACTGAAGCTTTCTTT.